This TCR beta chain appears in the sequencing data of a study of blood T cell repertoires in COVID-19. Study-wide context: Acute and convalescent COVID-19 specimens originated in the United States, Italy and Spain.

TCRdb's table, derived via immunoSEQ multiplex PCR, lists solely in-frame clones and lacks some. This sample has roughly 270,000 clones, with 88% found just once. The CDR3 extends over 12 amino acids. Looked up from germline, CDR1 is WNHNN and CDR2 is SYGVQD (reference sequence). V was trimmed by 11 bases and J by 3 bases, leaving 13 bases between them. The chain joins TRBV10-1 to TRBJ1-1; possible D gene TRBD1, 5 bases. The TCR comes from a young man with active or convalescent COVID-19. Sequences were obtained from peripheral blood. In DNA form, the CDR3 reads TGCGCCCGCCCCGGGGGACACACTGAAGCTTTCTTT. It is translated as CARPGGHTEAFF.